This entry lists 16 T cell receptor beta chains sequenced from one sample in a study of cytomegalovirus exposure and HLA in healthy donors. The study ran its PCR with 60 Vbeta and 13 Jbeta primers. Some clones are missing from TCRdb's copy, which holds only in-frame ones; the method was immunoSEQ multiplex PCR. The sample lists over 150,000 clones, roughly 74% seen once, with roughly 2.8% in the top ten. The sequencing input was PBMCs. The source is a man aged 18-30 years in good health and CMV-seronegative.

The CDR3 here is CASSAGGTGVGTEAFF. CDR3 bases: TGTGCCAGCAGTGCAGGGGGTACAGGGGTTGGCACTGAAGCTTTCTTT. This chain links TRBV6-1 with TRBJ1-1; TRBD1 matches 7 bases. CDR1 is MNHNS and CDR2 is SASEGT in the germline V gene. Trimming removed 4 bases from V and 4 bases from J; junction bases left unmatched: 12. The CDR3 runs 16 residues.

This clone was seen only a few times. The J gene is TRBJ1-5, the V gene TRBV7-9; D remains ambiguous. The V and J ends lost 6 bases and 4 bases respectively, with 10 bases between them. Germline values: CDR1 SEHNR, CDR2 FQNEAQ (reference sequence). The CDR3 is 13 amino acids. This chain's CDR3 is CASSPDGNQPQHF. The DNA for the CDR3 is TGTGCCAGCAGTCCTGACGGGAATCAGCCCCAGCATTTT. The full variable domain, rest sourced from reference TRBV7-9 and TRBJ1-5, is DTGVSQNPRHKITKRGQNVTFRCDPISEHNRLYWYRQTLGQGPEFLTYFQNEAQLEKSRLLSDRFSAERPKGSFSTLEIQRTEQGDSAMYLCASSPDGNQPQHFGDGTRLSIL.

This clone has just a few counts. This CDR3 is CASSIRQGATDTQYF. Written as DNA, the CDR3 is TGTGCCAGTAGTATCCGGCAGGGGGCAACAGATACGCAGTATTTT. The chain couples TRBV19 to TRBJ2-3; 8 bases align to TRBD1. CDR3 length: 15 amino acids. V was pared by 3 bases and J by 3 bases, with 5 bases of the junction left unmatched. Germline CDR1 is LNHDA and CDR2 is SQIVND (reference sequence).

This chain connects TRBV4-2 to TRBJ2-7; tentatively, D is TRBD2 (6 bases). The CDR3 covers 15 residues. V lost 0 bases and J lost 1, with 10 bases in between. Germline loops: CDR1 LGHNA, CDR2 YNFKEQ. The CDR3, as DNA: TGTGCCAGCAGCCAAGATTGGGACTCTTCCTACGAGCAGTACGTC. The encoded protein is CASSQDWDSSYEQYV.

The chain has TRBV13 and TRBJ1-2; 7 bases fit TRBD1. From germline, CDR1 is PRHDT and CDR2 FYEKMQ (reference sequence). Trimming took 2 bases from V and 3 from J; bases not matched to a gene: 6. The CDR3 spans 15 residues. CDR3 nucleotide sequence: TGTGCCAGCAGCTTATTTGACAGGGAGGACTATGGCTACACCTTC. Protein product: CASSLFDREDYGYTF.

To note about this clone: A junction boundary mismatches the germline segment, possibly from a read error. V usage is TRBV7-9 and J usage is TRBJ2-1; tentatively, D is TRBD2 (6 bases). The CDR3 sequence is 16 residues long. Germline V gene lookup returns CDR1 SEHNR and CDR2 FQNEAQ (reference sequence). The CDR3 is CSSSLGRFLLYNEQFF. CDR3 coding DNA: TGTTCCAGCAGCCTAGGGAGGTTCCTACTGTACAATGAGCAGTTCTTC.

The V call is TRBV7-3, the J call TRBJ1-6; D remains ambiguous. CDR1 and CDR2 from the germline V gene are SGHTA and FQGTGA. The V gene lost 2 bases and the J gene lost 5 bases, with 13 bases spanning the gap. This CDR3 spans 16 amino acids. The CDR3 DNA is TGTGCCAGCAGCTTAGTCGGCAGGCCGAATAATTCACCCCTCCACTTT. Translation: CASSLVGRPNNSPLHF.

The count of this clone is one. One end of the junction does not line up with germline, which may come from a read error. This chain joins TRBV5-4 and TRBJ2-6; weak D call: TRBD1 (5 bases). The CDR3 contains 15 residues. Germline lookup yields CDR1 SGHNT and CDR2 YYREEE (reference sequence). Here the CDR3 DNA reads TGTGCCAGCAGCCCAGTGGGCTCTGGGGCCAACGGCCTGACTTTC. Amino acid sequence: CASSPVGSGANGLTF.

A few counts support this clone. The chain recombines TRBV5-1 with TRBJ2-1; 7 positions agree with TRBD1. Germline V gene sequence: CDR1 SGHRS, CDR2 YFSETQ. The CDR3 has 15 residues. Trimming cost V 3 bases and J 0 bases; bases outside gene matches: 3. CDR3 protein: CASSSGQNSYNEQFF. The CDR3 nucleotides are TGCGCCAGCAGCTCGGGACAGAACTCCTACAATGAGCAGTTCTTC.

The chain is built from TRBV2 and TRBJ2-5; D ambiguous. Germline CDR1 SNHLY, CDR2 FYNNEI. CDR3 size: 13 residues. Trimming removed 5 bases from V and 3 bases from J, with 10 bases in between. The chain's CDR3 is CASSRNSEETQYF. In DNA form, the CDR3 reads TGTGCCAGCAGTCGTAATTCAGAAGAGACCCAGTACTTC.

Regarding this clone: This likely comes from a read error, as the CDR3 has no conserved phenylalanine or tryptophan at its end. CDR3 coding DNA: TGTGCCAGCAGTGATGGTCAAGGGGGCTATGGCTACACCCTC. This gives the protein CASSDGQGGYGYTL. V usage is TRBV6-1 and J usage is TRBJ1-2; D might be TRBD1 (6 bases). The V gene's germline CDR1 is MNHNS and CDR2 SASEGT. V lost 3 bases and J 4 bases, leaving 12 bases between the germline ends. CDR3 size: 14 residues.

V and J are TRBV6-5 and TRBJ1-5; D not certain. The CDR3 length is 14 residues. CDR1 is MNHEY and CDR2 is SVGAGI in the germline V gene. V lost 11 bases and J lost 2, with 16 bases in between. The DNA of the CDR3 is TGTGCCGGAGGACTCCAACCGGGCAATCAGCCCCAGCATTTT. Translation gives CAGGLQPGNQPQHF.

V gene TRBV27 combines with J gene TRBJ2-5; 8 nucleotides align to TRBD1. Germline loops: CDR1 MNHEY, CDR2 SMNVEV (reference sequence). The CDR3 runs 16 residues. Trimming at V came to 2 bases and at J to 3 bases, leaving 8 bases not matched to a gene. CDR3 loop: CASSLPQGGGEETQYF. For the CDR3, the DNA is TGTGCCAGCAGTTTACCACAGGGGGGCGGGGAAGAGACCCAGTACTTC.

In the case of this clone: Relative to the germline gene, one junction end is altered; a read error may explain this. The chain recombines TRBV15 with TRBJ2-4; 8 bases fit TRBD1. The CDR3 length is 14 residues. CDR1 and CDR2 from the germline V gene are LNHNV and YYDKDF (reference sequence). The CDR3 nucleotides are TGTGCCACCAGCCCTCTGGGACAGGAGAACAGTCAGTACTTC. Protein: CATSPLGQENSQYF.

The chain is built from TRBV11-2 and TRBJ1-6, with a weak D call TRBD1 (5 bases). Between the trimmed V and J ends, which lost 2 bases and 10 bases, there was a span of 18 bases. There are 16 residues in the CDR3. Germline V gene data show CDR1 as SGHAT and CDR2 as FQNNGV. CDR3 sequence reads: CASSLYGTFKGSPLHF. The CDR3 nucleotides read TGTGCCAGCAGCTTATACGGGACTTTTAAGGGCTCACCCCTCCACTTT.

The V and J genes are TRBV27 and TRBJ1-1; TRBD1 agrees at 7 bases. CDR3 size: 12 residues. V lost 8 bases, J lost 3 bases, and 3 bases stayed unmatched. Germline V gene sequence: CDR1 MNHEY, CDR2 SMNVEV (reference sequence). As DNA, the CDR3 is TGTGCCAGCCGAAGGGGGCACACTGAAGCTTTCTTT. Translating gives CASRRGHTEAFF.